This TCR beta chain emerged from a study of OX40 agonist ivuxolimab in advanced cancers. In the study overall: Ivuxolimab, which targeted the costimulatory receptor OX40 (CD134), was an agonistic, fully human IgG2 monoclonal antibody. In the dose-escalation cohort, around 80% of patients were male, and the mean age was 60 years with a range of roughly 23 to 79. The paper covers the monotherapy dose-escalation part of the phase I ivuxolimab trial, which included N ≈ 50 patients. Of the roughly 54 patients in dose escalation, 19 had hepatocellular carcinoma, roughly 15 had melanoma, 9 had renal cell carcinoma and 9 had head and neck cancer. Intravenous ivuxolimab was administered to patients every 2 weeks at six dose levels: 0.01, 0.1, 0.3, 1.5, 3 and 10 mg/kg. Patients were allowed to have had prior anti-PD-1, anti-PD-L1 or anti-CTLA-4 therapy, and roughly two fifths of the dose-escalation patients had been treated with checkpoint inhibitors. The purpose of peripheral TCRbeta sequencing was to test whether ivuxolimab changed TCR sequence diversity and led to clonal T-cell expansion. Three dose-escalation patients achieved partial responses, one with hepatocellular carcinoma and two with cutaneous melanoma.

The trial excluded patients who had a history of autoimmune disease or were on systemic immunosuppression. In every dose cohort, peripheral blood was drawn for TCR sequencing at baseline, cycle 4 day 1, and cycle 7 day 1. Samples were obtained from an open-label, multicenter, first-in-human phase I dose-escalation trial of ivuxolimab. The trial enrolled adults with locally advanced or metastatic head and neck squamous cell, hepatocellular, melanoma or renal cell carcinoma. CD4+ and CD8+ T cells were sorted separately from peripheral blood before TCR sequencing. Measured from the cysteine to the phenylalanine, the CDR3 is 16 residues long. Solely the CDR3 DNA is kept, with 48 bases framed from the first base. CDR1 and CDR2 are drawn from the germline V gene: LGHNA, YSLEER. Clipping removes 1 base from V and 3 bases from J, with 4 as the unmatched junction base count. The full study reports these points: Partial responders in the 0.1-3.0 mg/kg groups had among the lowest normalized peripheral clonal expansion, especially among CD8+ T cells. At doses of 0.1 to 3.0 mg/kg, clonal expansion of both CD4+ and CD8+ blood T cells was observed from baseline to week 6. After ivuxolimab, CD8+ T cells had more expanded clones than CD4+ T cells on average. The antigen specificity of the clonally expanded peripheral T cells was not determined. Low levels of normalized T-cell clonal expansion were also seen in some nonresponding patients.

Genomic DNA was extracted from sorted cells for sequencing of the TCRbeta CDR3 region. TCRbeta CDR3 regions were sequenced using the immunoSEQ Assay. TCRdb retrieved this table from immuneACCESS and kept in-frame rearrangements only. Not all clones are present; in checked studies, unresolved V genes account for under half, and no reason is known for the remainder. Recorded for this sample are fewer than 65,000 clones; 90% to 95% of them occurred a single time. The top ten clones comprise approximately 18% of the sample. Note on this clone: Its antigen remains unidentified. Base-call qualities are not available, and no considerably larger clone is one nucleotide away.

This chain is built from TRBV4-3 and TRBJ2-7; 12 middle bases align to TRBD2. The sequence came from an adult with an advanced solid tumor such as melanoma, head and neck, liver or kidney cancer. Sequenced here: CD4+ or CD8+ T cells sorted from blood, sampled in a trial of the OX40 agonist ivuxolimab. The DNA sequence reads TGCGCCAGCAGCCAAGGAGGGGGACTAGCGGGCTACGAGCAGTACTTC. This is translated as CASSQGGGLAGYEQYF.